This TCR beta chain was sequenced for a study of T-cell memory formation after mild COVID-19. This clonotype came up a few times. Its matching antigen is unknown. MiXCR was run by TCRdb on the 5' RACE reads, yielding one entry per CDR3 protein. The sample includes 450,000 or so distinct CDR3 sequences, approximately 25% of them seen just once. The CDR3 totals 16 residues. The germline gives CDR1 ENHRY, CDR2 SYGVKD. Trimming cost V 4 bases and J 2 bases; bases outside gene matches: 8. Whole-study results and caveats: Among clones peaking at day 37 in the second wave, SARS-CoV-2 specificity remained unconfirmed.

This receptor was identified in an adult woman who had mild COVID-19 (a few samples of this study predate the infection). Cell type and time point are not known. The sequenced sample was PBMCs or a T cell subset sorted from them (not recorded which). The chain recombines TRBV10-3 with TRBJ2-1; TRBD1 aligns across 7 bases. The CDR3 coding sequence is TGTGCCATCAGTGCGGGGACAGTGGGCCCCTACAATGAGCAGTTCTTC. As protein: CAISAGTVGPYNEQFF.